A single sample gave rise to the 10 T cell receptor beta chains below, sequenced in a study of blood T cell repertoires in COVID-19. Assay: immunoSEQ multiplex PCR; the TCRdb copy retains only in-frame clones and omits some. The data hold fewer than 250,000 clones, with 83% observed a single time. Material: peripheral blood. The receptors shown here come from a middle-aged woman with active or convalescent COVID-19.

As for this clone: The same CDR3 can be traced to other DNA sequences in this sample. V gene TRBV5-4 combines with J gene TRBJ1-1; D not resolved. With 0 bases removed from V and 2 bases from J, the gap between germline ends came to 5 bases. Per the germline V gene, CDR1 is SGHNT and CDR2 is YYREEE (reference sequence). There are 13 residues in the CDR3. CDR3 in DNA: TGTGCCAGCAGCTTGGACTTAAACACTGAAGCTTTCTTT. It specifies CASSLDLNTEAFF.

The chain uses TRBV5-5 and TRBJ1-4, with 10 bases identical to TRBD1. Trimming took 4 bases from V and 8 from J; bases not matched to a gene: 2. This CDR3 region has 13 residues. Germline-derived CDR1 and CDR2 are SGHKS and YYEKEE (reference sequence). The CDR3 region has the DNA TGTGCCAGCAGCGGGACAGGGGAGGAAAAACTGTTTTTT. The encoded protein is CASSGTGEEKLFF.

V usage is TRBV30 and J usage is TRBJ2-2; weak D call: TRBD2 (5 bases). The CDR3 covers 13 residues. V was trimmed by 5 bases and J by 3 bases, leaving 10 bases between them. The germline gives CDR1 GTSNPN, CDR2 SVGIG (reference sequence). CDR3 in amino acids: CAWRGLYTGELFF. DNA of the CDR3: TGTGCCTGGCGGGGTCTTTACACCGGGGAGCTGTTTTTT.

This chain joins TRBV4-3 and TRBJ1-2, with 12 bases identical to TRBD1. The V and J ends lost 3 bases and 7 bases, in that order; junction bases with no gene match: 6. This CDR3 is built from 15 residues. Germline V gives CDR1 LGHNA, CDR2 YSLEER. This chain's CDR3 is CASSQPGQGAGGYTF. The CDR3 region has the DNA TGCGCCAGCAGCCAGCCGGGACAGGGGGCTGGTGGCTACACCTTC.

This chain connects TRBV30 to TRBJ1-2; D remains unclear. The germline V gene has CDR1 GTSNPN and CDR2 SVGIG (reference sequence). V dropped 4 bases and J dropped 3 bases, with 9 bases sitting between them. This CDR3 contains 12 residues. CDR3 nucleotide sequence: TGTGCCTGGACCTCCGGGTACTATGGCTACACCTTC. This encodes CAWTSGYYGYTF.

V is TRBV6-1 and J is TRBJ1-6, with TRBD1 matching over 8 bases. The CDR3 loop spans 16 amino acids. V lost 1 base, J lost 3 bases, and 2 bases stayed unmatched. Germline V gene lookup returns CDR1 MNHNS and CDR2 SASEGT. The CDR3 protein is CASSEVDRVYNSPLHF. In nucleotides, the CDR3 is TGTGCCAGCAGTGAAGTGGACAGGGTCTATAATTCACCCCTCCACTTT.

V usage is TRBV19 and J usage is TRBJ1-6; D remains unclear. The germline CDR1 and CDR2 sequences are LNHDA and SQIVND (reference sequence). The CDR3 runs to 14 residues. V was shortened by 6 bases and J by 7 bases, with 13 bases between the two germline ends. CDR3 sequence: CASRPATGNSPLHF. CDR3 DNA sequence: TGTGCCAGTAGACCTGCAACGGGAAATTCACCCCTCCACTTT.

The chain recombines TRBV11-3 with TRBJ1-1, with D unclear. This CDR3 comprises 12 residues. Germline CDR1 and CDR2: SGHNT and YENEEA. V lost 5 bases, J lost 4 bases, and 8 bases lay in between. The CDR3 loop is CASSQEGTEAFF. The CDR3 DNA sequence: TGTGCCAGCAGCCAGGAGGGCACTGAAGCTTTCTTT.

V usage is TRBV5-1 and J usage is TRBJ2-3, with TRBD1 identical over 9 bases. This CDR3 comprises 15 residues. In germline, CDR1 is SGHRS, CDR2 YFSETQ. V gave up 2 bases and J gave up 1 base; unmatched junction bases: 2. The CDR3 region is CASSLTGGGTDTQYF. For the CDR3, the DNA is TGCGCCAGCAGCTTAACAGGGGGCGGCACAGATACGCAGTATTTT.

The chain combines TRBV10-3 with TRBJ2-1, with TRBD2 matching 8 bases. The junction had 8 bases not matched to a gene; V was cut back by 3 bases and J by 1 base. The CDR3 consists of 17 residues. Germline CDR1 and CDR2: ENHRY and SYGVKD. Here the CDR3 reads CAISDLAGGGSYNEQFF. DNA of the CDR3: TGTGCCATCAGTGACCTAGCGGGCGGTGGGTCCTACAATGAGCAGTTCTTC.